This T cell receptor beta chain was found in a study of blood T cell repertoires in COVID-19. Study as a whole: T cells, B-cell-depleted T cells, or PBMCs provided the cDNA or gDNA that served as material.

The authors' processing: Amplification with reference gene primers provided the estimates of nucleated cell counts. This table comes from immunoSEQ multiplex PCR, and its TCRdb copy is limited to in-frame clones, with some not included. V and J calls and clone size follow that table, whereas D and trimming were derived from the DNA. The repertoire has under 150,000 clones, 80% to 90% of them found once; the top ten carry roughly a sixth. The germline V gene has CDR1 SGHRS and CDR2 YFSETQ. Trimming took off 0 bases at V and 1 base at J, with 17 bases between the two ends. This CDR3 has 18 residues. The rearrangement links TRBV5-1 to TRBJ2-1, with D possibly being TRBD1 (5 bases). The sample taken for sequencing was peripheral blood. The sequence derives from a man over 45 with active or convalescent COVID-19. In DNA form, the CDR3 reads TGCGCCAGCAGCTTGGAGGGGCGGCAGGGCCAGTCCTACAATGAGCAGTTCTTC. This gives the protein CASSLEGRQGQSYNEQFF.